This TCR beta chain is drawn from a study of blood T cell repertoires in COVID-19. Study background: The cDNA or gDNA used as material had been derived from T cells, B-cell-depleted T cells, or PBMCs.

Per the original data handling: It was from reference gene primer amplification that nucleated cell counts were estimated. The protocol was immunoSEQ multiplex PCR, while the TCRdb copy is restricted to in-frame clones and leaves out a portion. V, J and clone size were drawn from that table, and D and trimming were deduced from the DNA. The sample holds 290,000 or so clones, 90% to 95% seen once. V lost 4 bases to trimming and J lost 2 bases; unmatched junction nucleotides: 6. Germline CDR1 and CDR2: SGHRS and YFSETQ. The CDR3 extends over 16 amino acids. Seattle participants joined during active infection and were tracked over time.

The rearrangement links TRBV5-1 to TRBJ2-1, with 10 bases identical to TRBD2. The sequenced sample was peripheral blood. The receptor was derived from a woman in her 30s with COVID-19, enrolled during active disease. DNA of the CDR3: TGCGCCAGCAGCCTAAGGACTAGCGGCACCTACAATGAGCAGTTCTTC. Its protein product is CASSLRTSGTYNEQFF.